One TCR beta chain is described in this entry. As yet, its antigen is unknown. The assay used deep level. An approximately 200 ng quantity of DNA, 32,000 or so T cell genomes, went into the sorted-subset replicate PCRs. The method was immunoSEQ multiplex PCR; TCRdb's version includes in-frame clones alone and lacks a portion of them. This table has about 2.2 million clones, 93% appearing once. The CDR3 loop spans 15 amino acids. The trim removed 0 bases at V and 5 bases at J, leaving 3 bases unmatched. Germline values: CDR1 MNHEY, CDR2 SVGAGI. Only CD45RO-negative cells positively selected for CCR7 counted as naive CD8 cells, so terminally differentiated effector memory CD45RA+ cells were excluded. The sample originates from a study of shared clonotypes between healthy human individuals. About the research overall: The donor group consisted of a couple of women and a few men, aged 18 to 49.

Study conclusions and caveats: Compared with clonotypes that all four donors shared, non-shared clonotypes had lower generation probabilities.

This receptor was identified in a man between 18 and 29 years old in good health. Some clones in this sample may be carry-over from other donors' samples. The chain has TRBV6-5 and TRBJ2-1; 8 positions agree with TRBD1. Sequenced input: naive CD8+ T cells from PBMCs. CDR3: CASSYSGQVDNEQFF. The CDR3 coding sequence is TGTGCCAGCAGTTACTCGGGACAGGTAGACAATGAGCAGTTCTTC.